The clone carrying this TCR beta chain has more than one count but fewer than ten. TRB rearrangements were amplified by multiplex PCR with BIOMED2 TRB-A/B primers. TCRdb re-called the multiplex PCR reads with MiXCR, one entry per CDR3 protein. Of about 10,000 distinct CDR3 sequences detected, roughly 33% appear once; the ten largest clones hold 18%. From blood, 250-500 ng of genomic DNA served as TRB template. Germline trimming cut 5 bases from V and 2 bases from J; bases unmatched to any gene: 15. This CDR3 region has 19 residues. The sample belongs to a study of T and B cells in COVID-19 patients. Study summary: COVID-19 patients gave peripheral blood either during active infection or after recovery. Critical illness requiring mechanical ventilation or extracorporeal membrane oxygenation affected 12 of 20 active-infection patients. About 90% of the roughly 20 active-infection patients had comorbidities associated with unfavorable COVID-19 outcome.

The TCR originated in a human donor with active COVID-19. The sample taken for sequencing was blood. The chain couples TRBV12-3 or TRBV12-4 to TRBJ2-6; TRBD1 matches at 7 bases. DNA of the CDR3: TGTGCCAGCAGTCAGAAACACGGACAGGAAAGGACTGGGGCCAACGTCCTGACTTTC. Translating gives CASSQKHGQERTGANVLTF.